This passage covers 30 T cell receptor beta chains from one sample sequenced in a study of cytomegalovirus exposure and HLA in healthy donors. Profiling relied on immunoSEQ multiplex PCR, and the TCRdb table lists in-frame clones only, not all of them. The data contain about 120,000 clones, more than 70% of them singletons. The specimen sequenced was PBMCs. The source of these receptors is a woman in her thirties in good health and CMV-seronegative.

The CDR3 bases are TGTGCCAGCAGCCCACGGTCGACAGGACACGAGCAGTACTTC. Translating gives CASSPRSTGHEQYF. This chain connects TRBV5-6 to TRBJ2-7, with a possible D match to TRBD1 (6 bases). V lost 4 bases and J 5 bases, leaving 16 bases between the germline ends. CDR1 SGHDT and CDR2 YYEEEE come from the germline V gene. There are 14 residues in the CDR3. The variable domain in full, completed from reference TRBV5-6 and TRBJ2-7, reads DAGVTQSPTHLIKTRGQQVTLRCSPKSGHDTVSWYQQALGQGPQFIFQYYEEEERQRGNFPDRFSGHQFPNYSSELNVNALLLGDSALYLCASSPRSTGHEQYFGPGTRLTVT.

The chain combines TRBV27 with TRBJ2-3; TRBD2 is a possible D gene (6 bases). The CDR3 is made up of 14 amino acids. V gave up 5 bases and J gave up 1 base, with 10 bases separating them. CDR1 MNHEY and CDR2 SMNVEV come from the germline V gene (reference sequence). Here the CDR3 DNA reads TGTGCCAGCAGTACGGGACTGGGCACAGATACGCAGTATTTT. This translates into CASSTGLGTDTQYF.

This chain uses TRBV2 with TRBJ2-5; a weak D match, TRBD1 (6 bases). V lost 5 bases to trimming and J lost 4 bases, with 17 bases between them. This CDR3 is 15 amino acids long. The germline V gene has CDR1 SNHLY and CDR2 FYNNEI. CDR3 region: CASSQRGTERETQYF. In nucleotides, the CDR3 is TGTGCCAGCAGTCAAAGGGGGACCGAACGAGAGACCCAGTACTTC.

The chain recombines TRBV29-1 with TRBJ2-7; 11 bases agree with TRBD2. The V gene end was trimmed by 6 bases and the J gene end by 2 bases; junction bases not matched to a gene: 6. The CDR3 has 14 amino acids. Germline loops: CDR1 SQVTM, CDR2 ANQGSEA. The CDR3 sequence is CSVSASGGPYEQYF. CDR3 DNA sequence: TGCAGCGTGTCGGCTAGCGGGGGGCCCTACGAGCAGTACTTC.

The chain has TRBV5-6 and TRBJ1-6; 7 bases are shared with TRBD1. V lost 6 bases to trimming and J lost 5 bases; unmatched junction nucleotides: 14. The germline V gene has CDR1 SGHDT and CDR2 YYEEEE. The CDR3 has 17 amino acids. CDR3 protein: CASTLRALQGHNSPLHF. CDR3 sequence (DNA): TGTGCCAGCACCCTGCGGGCCTTACAGGGGCATAATTCACCCCTCCACTTT.

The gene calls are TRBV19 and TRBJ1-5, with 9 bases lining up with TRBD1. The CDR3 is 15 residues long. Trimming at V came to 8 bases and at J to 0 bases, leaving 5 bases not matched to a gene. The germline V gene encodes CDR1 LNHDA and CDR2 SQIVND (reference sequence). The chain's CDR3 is CASSGTGISNQPQHF. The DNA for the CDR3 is TGTGCCAGTTCCGGGACAGGGATTAGCAATCAGCCCCAGCATTTT.

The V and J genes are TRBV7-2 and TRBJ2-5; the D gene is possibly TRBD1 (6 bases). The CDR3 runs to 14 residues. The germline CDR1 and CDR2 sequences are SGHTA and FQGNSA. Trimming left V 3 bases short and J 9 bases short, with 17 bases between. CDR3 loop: CASSFVGQLPAQYF. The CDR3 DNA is TGTGCCAGCAGCTTCGTTGGACAGCTCCCAGCCCAGTACTTC.

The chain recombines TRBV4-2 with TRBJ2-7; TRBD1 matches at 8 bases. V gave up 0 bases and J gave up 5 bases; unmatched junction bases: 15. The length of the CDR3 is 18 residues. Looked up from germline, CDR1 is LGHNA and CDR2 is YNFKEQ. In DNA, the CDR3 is TGTGCCAGCAGCCAAGAGACCCACGGACAGGGAAGAGGTGACGAGCAGTACTTC. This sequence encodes CASSQETHGQGRGDEQYF.

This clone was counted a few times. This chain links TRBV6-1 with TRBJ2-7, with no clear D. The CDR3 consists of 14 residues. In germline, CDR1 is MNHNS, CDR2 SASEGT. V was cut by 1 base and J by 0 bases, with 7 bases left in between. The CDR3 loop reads CASSEGASSYEQYF. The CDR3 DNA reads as TGTGCCAGCAGTGAAGGAGCAAGCTCCTACGAGCAGTACTTC.

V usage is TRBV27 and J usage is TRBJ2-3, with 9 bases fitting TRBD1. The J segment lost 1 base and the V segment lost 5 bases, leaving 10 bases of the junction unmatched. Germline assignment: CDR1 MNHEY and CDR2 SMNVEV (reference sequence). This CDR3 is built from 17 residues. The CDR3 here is CASSKSRDRVGTDTQYF. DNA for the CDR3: TGTGCCAGCAGTAAGTCCCGGGACAGGGTCGGCACAGATACGCAGTATTTT.

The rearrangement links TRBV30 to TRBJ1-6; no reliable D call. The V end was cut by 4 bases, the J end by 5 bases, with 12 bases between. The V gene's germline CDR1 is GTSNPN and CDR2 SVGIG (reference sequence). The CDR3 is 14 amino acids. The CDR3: CAWTLGPDNSPLHF. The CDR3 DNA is TGTGCCTGGACCCTTGGGCCAGATAATTCACCCCTCCACTTT.

The CDR3 here is CASSLRDRYQPQHF. Written as DNA, the CDR3 is TGTGCCAGCAGTTTGCGGGACAGATATCAGCCCCAGCATTTT. This sequence joins TRBV27 and TRBJ1-5; 7 positions match TRBD1. Germline lookup yields CDR1 MNHEY and CDR2 SMNVEV (reference sequence). Germline trimming cut 3 bases from V and 5 bases from J; bases unmatched to any gene: 4. This CDR3 is built from 14 residues.

The CDR3 DNA reads TGTGCCAGCAGCGTCTCAGGTGAAGAGACCCAGTACTTC. It codes for CASSVSGEETQYF. This sequence joins TRBV6-1 and TRBJ2-5; D not resolved. V lost 6 bases and J lost 3, with 11 bases in between. The CDR3 runs 13 residues. Germline lookup yields CDR1 MNHNS and CDR2 SASEGT.

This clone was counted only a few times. CDR3 coding DNA: TGCGCCAGCAGCGCGGGACAGGGGGCAGATGGCTACACCTTC. Translating gives CASSAGQGADGYTF. This chain joins TRBV5-1 and TRBJ1-2, with TRBD1 matching over 12 bases. This CDR3 region has 14 residues. Germline-derived CDR1 and CDR2 are SGHRS and YFSETQ. The V and J ends lost 4 bases and 6 bases, in that order; junction bases with no gene match: 4.

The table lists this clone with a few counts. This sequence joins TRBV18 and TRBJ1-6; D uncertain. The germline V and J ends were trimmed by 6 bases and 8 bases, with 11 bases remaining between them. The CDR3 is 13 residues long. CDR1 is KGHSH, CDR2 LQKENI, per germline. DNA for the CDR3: TGTGCCAGCTCCCTCGGGGATGATTCACCCCTCCACTTT. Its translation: CASSLGDDSPLHF.

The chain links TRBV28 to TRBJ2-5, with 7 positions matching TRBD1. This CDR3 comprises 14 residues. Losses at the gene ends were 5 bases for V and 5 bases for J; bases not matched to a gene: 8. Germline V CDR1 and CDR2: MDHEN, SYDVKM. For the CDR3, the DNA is TGTGCCAGCAGTCTTCAGGGGGATGCGGAGACCCAGTACTTC. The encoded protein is CASSLQGDAETQYF.

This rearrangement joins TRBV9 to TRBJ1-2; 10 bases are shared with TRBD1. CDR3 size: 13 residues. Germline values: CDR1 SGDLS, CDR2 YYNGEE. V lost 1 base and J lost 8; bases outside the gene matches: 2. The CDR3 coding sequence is TGTGCCAGCAGCGTATGGGACAGGGGAGGCTACACCTTC. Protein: CASSVWDRGGYTF.

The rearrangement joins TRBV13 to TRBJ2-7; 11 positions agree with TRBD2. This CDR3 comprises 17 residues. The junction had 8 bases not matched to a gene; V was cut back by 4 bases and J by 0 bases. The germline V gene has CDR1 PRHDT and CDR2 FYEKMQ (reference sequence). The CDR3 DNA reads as TGTGCCAGCAGCTCGGGACTAGCGGTCTCCTCCTCCTACGAGCAGTACTTC. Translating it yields CASSSGLAVSSSYEQYF.

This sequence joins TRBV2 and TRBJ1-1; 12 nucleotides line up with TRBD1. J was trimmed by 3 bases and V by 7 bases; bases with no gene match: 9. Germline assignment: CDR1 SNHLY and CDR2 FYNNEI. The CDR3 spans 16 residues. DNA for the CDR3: TGTGCCAGCACTTTGGGACAGGGGGCGCGAGACACTGAAGCTTTCTTT. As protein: CASTLGQGARDTEAFF.

CDR3 DNA sequence: TGTGCCAGCAGCCACCCCATGACAGTGACCTACGAGCAGTACTTC. Protein: CASSHPMTVTYEQYF. This chain connects TRBV11-2 to TRBJ2-7, with D perhaps TRBD1 (5 bases). This CDR3 contains 15 residues. The V and J ends lost 5 bases and 2 bases respectively, with 16 bases between them. Germline V gene lookup returns CDR1 SGHAT and CDR2 FQNNGV.

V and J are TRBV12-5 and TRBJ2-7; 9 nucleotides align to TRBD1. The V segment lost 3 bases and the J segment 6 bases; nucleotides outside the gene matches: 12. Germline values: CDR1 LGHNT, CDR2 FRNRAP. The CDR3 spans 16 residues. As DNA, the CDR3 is TGTGCTAGTGGTTTCTTCCCGGGACAGGGTGGCGGCGAGCAGTACTTC. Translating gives CASGFFPGQGGGEQYF.

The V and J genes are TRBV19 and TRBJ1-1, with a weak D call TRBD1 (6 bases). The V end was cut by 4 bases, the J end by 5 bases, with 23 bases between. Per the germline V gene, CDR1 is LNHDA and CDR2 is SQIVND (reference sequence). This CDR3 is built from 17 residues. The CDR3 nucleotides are TGTGCCAGTAGTACCCCCGTGGGGGGGGCGAGGAAAACTGAAGCTTTCTTT. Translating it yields CASSTPVGGARKTEAFF.

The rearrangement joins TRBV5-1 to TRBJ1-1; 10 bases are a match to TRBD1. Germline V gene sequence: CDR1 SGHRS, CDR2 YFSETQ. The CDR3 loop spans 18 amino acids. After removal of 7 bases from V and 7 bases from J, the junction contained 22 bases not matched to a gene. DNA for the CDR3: TGCGCCAGCGATAGGGGAGGTTACGGGACAGGGGTGAATGGTGAAGCTTTCTTT. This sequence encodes CASDRGGYGTGVNGEAFF. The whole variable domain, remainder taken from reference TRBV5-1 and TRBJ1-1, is KAGVTQTPRYLIKTRGQQVTLSCSPISGHRSVSWYQQTPGQGLQFLFEYFSETQRNKGNFPGRFSGRQFSNSRSEMNVSTLELGDSALYLCASDRGGYGTGVNGEAFFGQGTRLTVV.

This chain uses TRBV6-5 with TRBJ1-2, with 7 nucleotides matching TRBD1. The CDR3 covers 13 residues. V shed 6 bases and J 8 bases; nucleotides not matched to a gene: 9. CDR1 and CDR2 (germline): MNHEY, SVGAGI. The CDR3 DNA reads TGTGCCAGCAGCTCCCCACAGGGGTACGGCTACACCTTC. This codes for CASSSPQGYGYTF.

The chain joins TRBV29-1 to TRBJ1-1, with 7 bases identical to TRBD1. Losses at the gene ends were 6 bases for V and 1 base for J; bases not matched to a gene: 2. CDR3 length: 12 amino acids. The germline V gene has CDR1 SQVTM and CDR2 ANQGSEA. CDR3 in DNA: TGCAGCGTCGGGGACAGGAACACTGAAGCTTTCTTT. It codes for CSVGDRNTEAFF.

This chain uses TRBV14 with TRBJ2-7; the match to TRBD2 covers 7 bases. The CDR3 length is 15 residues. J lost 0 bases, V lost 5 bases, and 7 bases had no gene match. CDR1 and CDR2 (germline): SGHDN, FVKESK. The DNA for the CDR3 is TGTGCCAGCAGCTCCGGGACTACCCCCTCCTACGAGCAGTACTTC. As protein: CASSSGTTPSYEQYF. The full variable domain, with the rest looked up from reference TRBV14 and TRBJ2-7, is EAGVTQFPSHSVIEKGQTVTLRCDPISGHDNLYWYRRVMGKEIKFLLHFVKESKQDESGMPNNRFLAERTGGTYSTLKVQPAELEDSGVYFCASSSGTTPSYEQYFGPGTRLTVT.

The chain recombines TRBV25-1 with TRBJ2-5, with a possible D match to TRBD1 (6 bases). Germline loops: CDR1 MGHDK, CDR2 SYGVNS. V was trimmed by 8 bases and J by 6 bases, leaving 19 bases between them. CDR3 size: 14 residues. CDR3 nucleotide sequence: TGTGCCAGCGGACGGGACACCGGGTCCCAGACCCAGTACTTC. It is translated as CASGRDTGSQTQYF.

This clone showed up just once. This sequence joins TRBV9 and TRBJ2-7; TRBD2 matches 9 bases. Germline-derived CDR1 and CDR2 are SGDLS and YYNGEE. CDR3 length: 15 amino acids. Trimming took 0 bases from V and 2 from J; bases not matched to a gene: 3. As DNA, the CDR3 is TGTGCCAGCAGCGTAGCAGCTAGCGGGACCTACGAGCAGTACTTC. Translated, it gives CASSVAASGTYEQYF.

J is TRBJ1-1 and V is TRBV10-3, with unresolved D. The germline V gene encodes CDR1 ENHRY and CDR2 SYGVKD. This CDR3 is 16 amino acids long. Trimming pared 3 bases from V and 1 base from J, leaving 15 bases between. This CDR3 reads CAISEVGGKRNTEAFF. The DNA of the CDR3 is TGTGCCATCAGTGAAGTTGGAGGGAAGCGGAACACTGAAGCTTTCTTT.

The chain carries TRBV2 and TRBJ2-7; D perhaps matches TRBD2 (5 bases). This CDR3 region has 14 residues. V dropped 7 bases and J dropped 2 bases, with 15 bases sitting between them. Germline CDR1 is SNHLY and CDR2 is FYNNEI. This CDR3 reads CASTTLGGPYEQYF. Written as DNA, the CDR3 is TGTGCCAGCACCACCCTAGGAGGTCCCTACGAGCAGTACTTC.